This T cell receptor (beta chain) was retrieved from a study of T cells after yellow fever vaccination. This clonotype was observed a few times. TCRdb reanalysed the 5' RACE reads using MiXCR and keeps one entry per CDR3 protein. The sample includes 450,000 to 550,000 distinct CDR3 sequences, 21% seen only once; the top ten take approximately 16%. The TCR sequence derives from a man younger than 35 who received the YFV17D yellow fever vaccine. The specimen comprised PBMCs, sampled less than 25 days after the first yellow fever vaccination.

The CDR3 reads CASSPRDRPAAEAFF. The CDR3 region has the DNA TGTGCCAGCAGCCCAAGGGACAGGCCGGCGGCTGAAGCTTTCTTT. The gene calls are TRBV28 and TRBJ1-1, with 8 positions matching TRBD1. The CDR3 has 15 amino acids. Germline V gene data show CDR1 as MDHEN and CDR2 as SYDVKM. The V gene end was trimmed by 6 bases and the J gene end by 6 bases; junction bases not matched to a gene: 12.